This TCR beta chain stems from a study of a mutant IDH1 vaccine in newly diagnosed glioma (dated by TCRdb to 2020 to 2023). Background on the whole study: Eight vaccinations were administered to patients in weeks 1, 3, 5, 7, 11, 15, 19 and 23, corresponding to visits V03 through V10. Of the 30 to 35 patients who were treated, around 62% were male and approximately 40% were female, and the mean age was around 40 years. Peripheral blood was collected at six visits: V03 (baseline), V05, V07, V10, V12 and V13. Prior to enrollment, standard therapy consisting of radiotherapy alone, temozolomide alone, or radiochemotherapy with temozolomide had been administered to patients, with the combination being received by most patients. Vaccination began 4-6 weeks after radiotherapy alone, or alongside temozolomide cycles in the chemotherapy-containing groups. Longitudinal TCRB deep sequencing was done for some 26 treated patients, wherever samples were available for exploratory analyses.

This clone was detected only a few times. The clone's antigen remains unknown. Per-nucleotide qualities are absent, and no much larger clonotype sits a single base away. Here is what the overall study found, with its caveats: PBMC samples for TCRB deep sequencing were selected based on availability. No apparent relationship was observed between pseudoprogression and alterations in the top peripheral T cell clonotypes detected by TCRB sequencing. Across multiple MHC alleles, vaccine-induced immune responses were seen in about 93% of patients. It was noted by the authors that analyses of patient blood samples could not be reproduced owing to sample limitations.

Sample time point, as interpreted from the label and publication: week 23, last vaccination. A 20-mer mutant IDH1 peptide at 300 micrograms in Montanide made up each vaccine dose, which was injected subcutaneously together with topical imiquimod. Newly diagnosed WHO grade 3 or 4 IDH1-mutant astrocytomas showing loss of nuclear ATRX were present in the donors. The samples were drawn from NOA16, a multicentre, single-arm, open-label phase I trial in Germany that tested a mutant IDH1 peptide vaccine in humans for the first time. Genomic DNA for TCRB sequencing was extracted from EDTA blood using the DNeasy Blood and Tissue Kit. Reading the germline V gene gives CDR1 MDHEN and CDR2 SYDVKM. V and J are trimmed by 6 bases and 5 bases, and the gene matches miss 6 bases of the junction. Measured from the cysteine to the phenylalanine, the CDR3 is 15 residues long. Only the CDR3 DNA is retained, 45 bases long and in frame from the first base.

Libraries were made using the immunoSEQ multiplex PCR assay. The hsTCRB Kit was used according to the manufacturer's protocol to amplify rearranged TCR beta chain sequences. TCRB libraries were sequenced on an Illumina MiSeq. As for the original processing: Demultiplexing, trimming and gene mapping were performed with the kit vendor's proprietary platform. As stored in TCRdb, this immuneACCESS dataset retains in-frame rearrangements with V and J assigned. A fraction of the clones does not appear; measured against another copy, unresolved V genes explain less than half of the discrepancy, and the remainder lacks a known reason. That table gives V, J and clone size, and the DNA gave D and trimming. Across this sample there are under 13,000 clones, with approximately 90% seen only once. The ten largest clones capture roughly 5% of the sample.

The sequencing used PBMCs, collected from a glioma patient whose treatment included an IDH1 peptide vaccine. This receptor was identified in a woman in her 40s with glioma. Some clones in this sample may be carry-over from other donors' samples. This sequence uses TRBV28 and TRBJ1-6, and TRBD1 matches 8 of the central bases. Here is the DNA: TGTGCCAGCAGGAGACAGGGGCAGAATAATTCACCCCTCCACTTT. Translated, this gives CASRRQGQNNSPLHF.